This is a list of T cell receptor beta chains from one sample in a study of OX40 agonist ivuxolimab in advanced cancers. Sequenced by immunoSEQ multiplex PCR; TCRdb stores in-frame clones only, minus some. The sample shows over 40,000 clones, roughly 80% of them seen only once. The sample here was CD4+ or CD8+ T cells sorted from blood, taken in a trial of the OX40 agonist ivuxolimab. The receptor set was obtained from an adult with an advanced solid tumor such as melanoma, head and neck, liver or kidney cancer. Both conserved end residues are part of each CDR3. A D gene is named only where the DNA matches it firmly. The size field is filled for only some rows; it gives once, few, many or a size class.

TRBJ2-3 | TRBV14 | - | 12 | - | TGTGCCAGCAGCCAAGTCCCAGATACGCAGTATTTT | CASSQVPDTQYF
TRBJ1-2 | TRBV4-2 | - | 15 | - | TGTGCCAGCAGCCAAGATTTCCGAGGGCTCTATGGCTACACCTTC | CASSQDFRGLYGYTF
TRBJ1-4 | TRBV28 | - | 14 | - | TGTGCCAGCAGTACTTCAGGGCGGGAGGAAAAACTGTTTTTT | CASSTSGREEKLFF
TRBJ2-3 | TRBV2 | - | 11 | TRBD2 | TGTGCCAGCACGGGGGGAGATACGCAGTATTTT | CASTGGDTQYF
TRBJ1-6 | TRBV18 | - | 17 | - | TGTGCCAGCTCACTCAACAGGGACGGGATATATAATTCACCCCTCCACTTT | CASSLNRDGIYNSPLHF
TRBJ2-7 | TRBV9 | - | 13 | TRBD1 | TGTGCCAGCAGCGTAGTAGGGGGCCACGAGCAGTACTTC | CASSVVGGHEQYF
TRBJ1-1 | TRBV19 | - | 14 | TRBD1 | TGTGCCAGCGCGATAGGGACAGTGAACACTGAAGCTTTCTTT | CASAIGTVNTEAFF
TRBJ1-1 | TRBV30 | - | 15 | - | TGTGCCTGGAGTCCATGGACACCCGGGAACACTGAAGCTTTCTTT | CAWSPWTPGNTEAFF
TRBJ2-7 | TRBV7-7 | once | 15 | TRBD1 | TGTGCTAGCAGCTCCGGGACAGGGGCCCGGTACGAGCAGTACTTC | CASSSGTGARYEQYF
TRBJ2-3 | TRBV14 | - | 14 | - | TGTGCCAGCAGCCAACAGGGAATGGCAGATACGCAGTATTTT | CASSQQGMADTQYF
TRBJ2-2 | TRBV7-2 | - | 14 | TRBD1 | TGTGCCAGCAGCCCCCCGCCCCAGGGGGCAGAGCTGTTTTTT | CASSPPPQGAELFF
TRBJ1-2 | TRBV30 | once | 15 | - | TGTGCCTGGAGTGTAATTGCTCGCGGGGCCAATGGCTACACCTTC | CAWSVIARGANGYTF
TRBJ1-5 | TRBV28 | once | 15 | TRBD1 | TGTGCCAGCAGTTTAACGGACAGGGGGAATCAGCCCCAGCATTTT | CASSLTDRGNQPQHF
TRBJ1-5 | TRBV15 | - | 11 | - | TGTGCCACTGGCGGGAGGCAGCCCCAGCATTTT | CATGGRQPQHF